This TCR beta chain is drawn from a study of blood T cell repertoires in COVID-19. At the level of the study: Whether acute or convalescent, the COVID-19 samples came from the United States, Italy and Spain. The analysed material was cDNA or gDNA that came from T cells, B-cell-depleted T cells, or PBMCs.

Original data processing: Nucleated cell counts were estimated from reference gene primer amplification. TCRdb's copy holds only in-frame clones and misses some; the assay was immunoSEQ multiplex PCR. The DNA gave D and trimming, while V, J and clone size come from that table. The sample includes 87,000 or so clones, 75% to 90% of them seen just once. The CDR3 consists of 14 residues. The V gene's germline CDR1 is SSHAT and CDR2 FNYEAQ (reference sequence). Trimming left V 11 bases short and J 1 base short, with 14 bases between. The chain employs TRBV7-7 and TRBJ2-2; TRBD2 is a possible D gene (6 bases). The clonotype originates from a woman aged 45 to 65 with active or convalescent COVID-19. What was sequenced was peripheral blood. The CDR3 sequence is CASGGDLNTGELFF. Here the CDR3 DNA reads TGTGCCTCAGGAGGGGATTTGAACACCGGGGAGCTGTTTTTT.